This entry is about one T cell receptor (beta chain). The sample belongs to a study of technical replicates of blood from a handful of donors. Germline CDR1 MDHEN, CDR2 SYDVKM. This CDR3 spans 13 amino acids. Trimming stripped 3 bases from V and 8 bases from J, with 13 bases between. Sequencing used immunoSEQ multiplex PCR; TCRdb keeps in-frame clones, though not all of them. Among over 55,000 clones listed, roughly nine tenths were seen once. The chain uses TRBV28 and TRBJ1-1; D remains ambiguous. This sequence originates from a human donor in good health. Some clones in this sample may be carry-over from other donors' samples. Input material: PBMCs. The CDR3 reads CASSFRRITEAFF. The CDR3, as DNA: TGTGCCAGCAGTTTCCGGCGGATTACCGAAGCTTTCTTT.